This T cell receptor beta chain was documented in a study of blood T cell repertoires in COVID-19. As for the study in general: Samples of COVID-19 (acute and convalescent) were obtained from the United States, Italy and Spain.

Germline CDR1 is SNHLY and CDR2 is FYNNEI. Trimming shortened V by 7 bases and J by 8 bases, and 20 bases separated the two germline ends. The CDR3 contains 14 residues. Measured with immunoSEQ multiplex PCR; TCRdb has only the in-frame clones, and not every one. The sample consists of 90,000 or so clones, around 90% of them appearing once. This clone was recorded only once. The sequence derives from a woman in her 70s with acute or convalescent COVID-19. Sequenced: peripheral blood. V is TRBV2 and J is TRBJ1-2; perhaps TRBD1 as D (5 bases). As DNA, the CDR3 is TGTGCCAGCACCCCACGGCAGGGCGGGATCGGCTACACCTTC. Translating gives CASTPRQGGIGYTF.